This entry lists 23 T cell receptor beta chains sequenced from one sample in a study of CD8 T cells in Susac syndrome (dated by TCRdb to between 2018 and 2021). The library relied on the immunoSEQ multiplex PCR assay. RNA was extracted using the RNeasy kit, and about 0.45 to 1 ug of the RNA was reverse transcribed with random hexamers. TCRdb redid the processing of the public reads, applying fastp at Q25 and MiXCR, and retained in-frame beta chains. Rows are unified per CDR3 protein, each entry keeping the most common DNA and genes. Recorded for this sample are around 200,000 distinct CDR3 sequences; around 95% of them occurred a single time. The ten largest account for around 0.076% of the sample. The sequencing input was CD4+ T cells from PBMCs. Receptors were obtained from a human donor with multiple sclerosis.

V usage is TRBV27 and J usage is TRBJ1-5; D is perhaps TRBD1 (5 bases). Trimming took 0 bases from V and 6 from J, leaving 12 bases between them. Germline V gene sequence: CDR1 MNHEY, CDR2 SMNVEV (reference sequence). The CDR3 is 15 residues long. As DNA, the CDR3 is TGTGCCAGCAGTTTATCCACAGGCTTGGGTCAGCCCCAGCATTTT. The encoded protein is CASSLSTGLGQPQHF.

The chain carries TRBV7-6 and TRBJ2-6, with 7 bases aligning to TRBD1. This CDR3 comprises 17 residues. Germline values: CDR1 SGHVS, CDR2 FNYEAQ. V was clipped by 2 bases and J by 0 bases; unmatched bases: 4. The CDR3, as DNA: TGTGCCAGCAGCTTATTGGGACAGAGCTCTGGGGCCAACGTCCTGACTTTC. Protein product: CASSLLGQSSGANVLTF.

The DNA for the CDR3 is TGTGCCTTGCGAGGGGGGACCCCAATGTTCTTC. It is translated as CALRGGTPMFF. The chain couples TRBV30 to TRBJ2-1, with D possibly called TRBD1 or TRBD2 (6 bases each). V lost 7 bases and J 15 bases, leaving 19 bases between the germline ends. The CDR3 has 11 residues. Germline CDR1 reads GTSNPN; CDR2 reads SVGIG (reference sequence).

V usage is TRBV6-5 and J usage is TRBJ1-2; D remains ambiguous. The germline V gene has CDR1 MNHEY and CDR2 SVGAGI. The V end lost 8 bases, the J end lost 7 bases, and 11 bases lay between the germline ends. The CDR3 is 11 amino acids. In DNA, the CDR3 is TGTGCCAGCGGGAGGGATGCTGGCTACACCTTC. This codes for CASGRDAGYTF.

This chain uses TRBV3-1 with TRBJ1-3, with unresolved D. This CDR3 is 15 amino acids long. The germline V gene has CDR1 LGHDT and CDR2 YNNKEL (reference sequence). Trimming stripped 2 bases from V and 6 bases from J, with 14 bases between. For the CDR3, the DNA is TGTGCCAGCAGCCAAACGTCAGCGACTGAAAACACCATATATTTT. Translation: CASSQTSATENTIYF.

The CDR3 DNA reads TGCAGCGTTTCTGGACCTATGAACACTGAAGCTTTCTTT. This codes for CSVSGPMNTEAFF. The J gene is TRBJ1-1, the V gene TRBV29-1, with no clear D. The germline V gene has CDR1 SQVTM and CDR2 ANQGSEA. This CDR3 spans 13 amino acids. V lost 5 bases and J 0 bases, leaving 10 bases between the germline ends.

The chain employs TRBV12-3 or TRBV12-4 and TRBJ2-7; 7 bases map to TRBD1. This CDR3 has 14 amino acids. The trim removed 2 bases at V and 2 bases at J, leaving 3 bases unmatched. In nucleotides, the CDR3 is TGTGCCAGCAGTTTACTGGGACAGACCTACGAGCAGTACTTC. Translated, it gives CASSLLGQTYEQYF.

This clonotype was seen a handful of times. V and J are TRBV6-1 and TRBJ2-5, with D perhaps being TRBD1 or TRBD2 (5 bases each). Per the germline V gene, CDR1 is MNHNS and CDR2 is SASEGT. CDR3 length: 16 residues. With 6 bases removed from V and 0 bases from J, the gap between germline ends came to 17 bases. The CDR3, as DNA: TGTGCCAGCAGCCGGGCCGGGACCCAGTACCAAGAGACCCAGTACTTC. This encodes CASSRAGTQYQETQYF.

The chain combines TRBV20-1 with TRBJ1-2, with D hard to call. V lost 1 base, J lost 10 bases, and 13 bases lay in between. The CDR3 contains 12 residues. Germline-derived CDR1 and CDR2 are DFQATT and SNEGSKA (reference sequence). DNA of the CDR3: TGCAGTGCTAGAGGGAATACAGAGGTCTACACCTTC. It encodes CSARGNTEVYTF.

This chain links TRBV3-1 with TRBJ1-2; D not resolved. V lost 4 bases and J 4 bases, leaving 7 bases between the germline ends. CDR3 length: 12 residues. Germline V lookup: CDR1 LGHDT, CDR2 YNNKEL (reference sequence). The CDR3: CASSRQIYGYTF. For the CDR3, the DNA is TGTGCCAGCAGCCGACAAATCTATGGCTACACCTTC.

This chain connects TRBV20-1 to TRBJ2-5, with 8 bases fitting TRBD1. CDR3 length: 14 residues. Trimming removed 5 bases from V and 5 bases from J; junction bases left unmatched: 10. Germline-derived CDR1 and CDR2 are DFQATT and SNEGSKA (reference sequence). In DNA, the CDR3 is TGCAGTGCTGGGTGGACAGGGTTAGGGGAGACCCAGTACTTC. Translating it yields CSAGWTGLGETQYF.

V gene TRBV9 combines with J gene TRBJ1-2; no clear D gene. V was pared by 0 bases and J by 11 bases, with 14 bases between. The length of the CDR3 is 13 residues. The germline V gene encodes CDR1 SGDLS and CDR2 YYNGEE. The CDR3 reads CASSVDDSSSYTF. CDR3 bases: TGTGCCAGCAGCGTAGACGACTCCTCCTCTTACACCTTC.

For the CDR3, the DNA is TGTGCCAGCAATGAGCAGTTCTTC. Residues: CASNEQFF. The chain recombines TRBV2 with TRBJ2-1; D is ambiguous. Deletions cut 7 bases from V and 8 bases from J, with 0 bases between. The CDR3 contains 8 residues. Germline lookup yields CDR1 SNHLY and CDR2 FYNNEI.

This clonotype was seen once. The V call is TRBV5-4, the J call TRBJ2-3; D gene unclear. This CDR3 has 15 amino acids. Germline values: CDR1 SGHNT, CDR2 YYREEE (reference sequence). Trimming removed 4 bases from V and 3 bases from J, with 15 bases in between. Here the CDR3 DNA reads TGTGCCAGCAGCCCGTATGCGGCGGATACAGATACGCAGTATTTT. It is translated as CASSPYAADTDTQYF.

The chain links TRBV29-1 to TRBJ1-4; D remains unclear. This CDR3 region has 11 residues. The V and J ends lost 4 bases and 8 bases respectively, with 8 bases between them. Germline CDR1 and CDR2: SQVTM and ANQGSEA. CDR3: CSVGHTEKLFF. CDR3 bases: TGCAGCGTTGGACACACAGAAAAACTGTTTTTT.

The genes are TRBV5-1 and TRBJ2-2; 8 bases are a match to TRBD1. Germline-derived CDR1 and CDR2 are SGHRS and YFSETQ. Trimming at V came to 4 bases and at J to 0 bases, leaving 5 bases not matched to a gene. The CDR3 spans 16 residues. CDR3 region: CASSPGQGANTGELFF. The CDR3 DNA follows: TGCGCCAGCAGCCCAGGACAGGGAGCGAACACCGGGGAGCTGTTTTTT.

The gene calls are TRBV29-1 and TRBJ2-1; 12 bases match TRBD2. The CDR3 totals 13 residues. Per the germline V gene, CDR1 is SQVTM and CDR2 is ANQGSEA. V was clipped by 0 bases and J by 15 bases; unmatched bases: 6. CDR3 region: CSVEDPSGGAPFF. Here the CDR3 DNA reads TGCAGCGTTGAAGACCCTAGCGGGGGGGCCCCGTTCTTC.

The chain links TRBV15 to TRBJ1-2; no clear D gene. The germline V gene has CDR1 LNHNV and CDR2 YYDKDF (reference sequence). The CDR3 spans 14 residues. Trimming removed 5 bases from V and 6 bases from J, with 16 bases in between. In nucleotides, the CDR3 is TGTGCCACCAGCCCCAGGACGGGTCCCCATGGCTACACCTTC. Translated: CATSPRTGPHGYTF.

This clonotype was seen just once. The J gene is TRBJ1-1, the V gene TRBV29-1; no reliable D call. Germline V gene lookup returns CDR1 SQVTM and CDR2 ANQGSEA. This CDR3 has 13 amino acids. With 4 bases removed from V and 6 bases from J, the gap between germline ends came to 15 bases. The CDR3 loop reads CSVVEGAVPEAFF. The CDR3 coding sequence is TGCAGCGTTGTAGAGGGCGCTGTACCTGAAGCTTTCTTT.

This chain connects TRBV15 to TRBJ2-7; 7 bases align to TRBD1. After removal of 4 bases from V and 8 bases from J, the junction contained 8 bases not matched to a gene. The germline gives CDR1 LNHNV, CDR2 YYDKDF (reference sequence). The CDR3 consists of 13 residues. The CDR3 DNA reads TGTGCCACCAGCACAAGACAGGGTAGTAAGCAGTACTTC. Translated: CATSTRQGSKQYF.

This clonotype appeared a single time. The chain links TRBV20-1 to TRBJ1-6, with TRBD1 as a possible D gene (6 bases). This CDR3 has 14 residues. V was cut by 5 bases and J by 5 bases, with 13 bases left in between. Germline V CDR1 and CDR2: DFQATT, SNEGSKA (reference sequence). The CDR3 nucleotides are TGCAGTGCTCCCACAGGGACCCATAATTCACCCCTCCACTTT. Its protein is CSAPTGTHNSPLHF.

The J gene is TRBJ2-7, the V gene TRBV27; 7 positions match TRBD1. Germline CDR1 reads MNHEY; CDR2 reads SMNVEV (reference sequence). The CDR3 contains 14 residues. Losses at the gene ends were 5 bases for V and 0 bases for J; bases not matched to a gene: 4. In DNA form, the CDR3 reads TGTGCCAGCAGTCTACGACAGGGCTCCTACGAGCAGTACGTC. Protein product: CASSLRQGSYEQYV.

The genes are TRBV29-1 and TRBJ2-1; D ambiguous. Trimming took 6 bases from V and 9 from J, leaving 18 bases between them. The CDR3 contains 13 residues. Germline assignment: CDR1 SQVTM and CDR2 ANQGSEA. The DNA for the CDR3 is TGCAGCGTACCCGTTAATCCTGTGGGTGAGCAGTTCTTC. Translated, it gives CSVPVNPVGEQFF.